This T cell receptor beta chain stems from a study of OX40 agonist ivuxolimab in advanced cancers. Study details: Patients were treated with intravenous ivuxolimab, dosed at 0.01 to 10 mg/kg and infused every 2 weeks. Findings and limits, study-wide: Those patients achieving a partial response at 0.1-3.0 mg/kg showed among the lowest clonal expansion.

Assay used: immunoSEQ multiplex PCR; TCRdb lists only in-frame clones, some missing. The table lists around 53,000 clones, around 84% of them singletons. J lost 7 bases, V lost 0 bases, and 4 bases had no gene match. This CDR3 region has 15 residues. Germline V gene sequence: CDR1 SGHTA, CDR2 FQGNSA. This clone was seen a single time. Its matching antigen is unknown. This specimen consisted of CD4+ or CD8+ T cells sorted from blood, obtained in a trial of the OX40 agonist ivuxolimab. The receptor was isolated from an adult with an advanced solid tumor such as melanoma, head and neck, liver or kidney cancer. This chain links TRBV7-2 with TRBJ2-1; 9 bases are shared with TRBD1. The CDR3 DNA reads as TGTGCCAGCAGCTTAGCCTTACAGGGGGCGAATGAGCAGTTCTTC. Translation gives CASSLALQGANEQFF.